A single sample gave rise to the 27 T cell receptor beta chains below, sequenced in a study of cytomegalovirus exposure and HLA in healthy donors. PCR amplification relied on 60 Vbeta primers (plus 13 Jbeta primers). Libraries were prepared by immunoSEQ multiplex PCR; TCRdb keeps only in-frame clonotypes and omits some of them. The repertoire holds 110,000 to 150,000 clones, approximately 80% seen once, with 2% to 3% in the top ten. The sequencing sample was made of PBMCs. Receptor source: a boy between 2 and 15 years old in good health and CMV-seronegative.

The J gene is TRBJ2-1, the V gene TRBV23-1; a weak D match, TRBD2 (6 bases). TRBV23-1 is identified as an open reading frame with a role that is uncertain. V dropped 2 bases and J dropped 8 bases, with 13 bases sitting between them. This CDR3 has 14 amino acids. The CDR3 sequence is CASSQAGMGDEQFF. DNA for the CDR3: TGCGCCAGCAGTCAAGCGGGGATGGGAGATGAGCAGTTCTTC.

This chain joins TRBV9 and TRBJ2-1; TRBD2 matches at 8 bases. Per germline, CDR1 SGDLS and CDR2 YYNGEE. The CDR3 has 18 amino acids. V gave up 1 base and J gave up 6 bases; unmatched junction bases: 15. The CDR3 reads CASSVPSKEAGVINEQFF. In DNA, the CDR3 is TGTGCCAGCAGCGTACCCAGCAAGGAAGCGGGAGTGATCAATGAGCAGTTCTTC.

This chain links TRBV29-1 with TRBJ1-1; 11 bases fit TRBD1. V lost 4 bases to trimming and J lost 3 bases; unmatched junction nucleotides: 4. Germline CDR1 is SQVTM and CDR2 is ANQGSEA. The CDR3 extends over 14 amino acids. Here the CDR3 reads CSVAGTGGDTEAFF. The CDR3 DNA sequence: TGCAGCGTTGCTGGGACAGGGGGGGACACTGAAGCTTTCTTT.

The rearrangement links TRBV4-3 to TRBJ2-5, with 10 bases that match TRBD2. J lost 4 bases, V lost 1 base, and 9 bases had no gene match. This CDR3 is 17 amino acids long. Germline CDR1 is LGHNA and CDR2 is YSLEER. This CDR3 is CASSQGLVLAGTETQYF. The DNA for the CDR3 is TGCGCCAGCAGCCAAGGCTTGGTACTAGCGGGAACAGAGACCCAGTACTTC.

The V and J genes are TRBV14 and TRBJ2-3, with 7 bases matching TRBD1. The ends lost 0 bases at V and 3 bases at J; junction bases unmatched: 6. The CDR3 is made up of 16 amino acids. Germline V lookup: CDR1 SGHDN, CDR2 FVKESK. In DNA form, the CDR3 reads TGTGCCAGCAGCCAAGATCTGGACAGGATTACAGATACGCAGTATTTT. This codes for CASSQDLDRITDTQYF.

The chain combines TRBV6-5 with TRBJ2-5; 7 bases are a match to TRBD1. Matching the DNA end better, TRBJ2-7 makes the J call doubtful. The CDR3 contains 14 residues. Looked up from germline, CDR1 is MNHEY and CDR2 is SVGAGI. In DNA form, the CDR3 reads TGTGCCAGCAGCCGTGGGACAGCCACCTACGAGCAGTACTTC. It is translated as CASSRGTATYEQYF.

J is TRBJ1-2 and V is TRBV18; no definite D call. The V end was cut by 2 bases, the J end by 8 bases, with 21 bases between. The CDR3 length is 16 residues. Germline CDR1 and CDR2: KGHSH and LQKENI. DNA for the CDR3: TGTGCCAGCTCACCAGACGTCTCCAGGTCGGCGCGCGGCTACACCTTC. Translating gives CASSPDVSRSARGYTF.

The chain has TRBV9 and TRBJ1-2; TRBD1 might be the D (6 bases). The CDR3 has 14 amino acids. Germline V CDR1 and CDR2: SGDLS, YYNGEE. V was trimmed by 4 bases and J by 6 bases, leaving 16 bases between them. CDR3 DNA sequence: TGTGCCAGCAGCCCCCGGACAGAGTTTCATGGCTACACCTTC. Its translation is CASSPRTEFHGYTF.

The CDR3 loop reads CASSLELEAYEQYF. The CDR3 bases are TGTGCCAGCAGCTTGGAACTAGAGGCCTACGAGCAGTACTTC. J is TRBJ2-7 and V is TRBV5-4, with TRBD2 as a possible D gene (5 bases). CDR3 length: 14 residues. Germline V gives CDR1 SGHNT, CDR2 YYREEE (reference sequence). Trimming removed 0 bases at V and 2 bases at J, with 9 bases between.

This rearrangement joins TRBV7-2 to TRBJ2-1; 8 bases line up with TRBD1. The CDR3 consists of 11 residues. The ends lost 5 bases at V and 12 bases at J; junction bases unmatched: 3. In germline, CDR1 is SGHTA, CDR2 FQGNSA. DNA of the CDR3: TGTGCCAGCAGCAACGACAGGGGGCAGTTCTTC. Translating it yields CASSNDRGQFF.

This chain links TRBV5-1 with TRBJ2-1; no clear D gene. V lost 4 bases, J lost 9 bases, and 11 bases lay in between. Germline V gene sequence: CDR1 SGHRS, CDR2 YFSETQ. The CDR3 length is 12 residues. CDR3 protein: CASSPKEAEQFF. The CDR3 DNA is TGCGCCAGCAGCCCGAAAGAGGCTGAGCAGTTCTTC.

The CDR3 is CASISGLNTGELFF. The DNA of the CDR3 is TGTGCCAGCATCTCGGGGTTGAACACCGGGGAGCTGTTTTTT. This rearrangement joins TRBV28 to TRBJ2-2, with D perhaps TRBD2 (5 bases). This CDR3 is 14 amino acids long. Trimming shortened V by 7 bases and J by 1 base, and 10 bases separated the two germline ends. The germline V gene encodes CDR1 MDHEN and CDR2 SYDVKM.

The gene calls are TRBV4-3 and TRBJ2-5; 9 bases map to TRBD1. V lost 6 bases to trimming and J lost 5 bases; unmatched junction nucleotides: 10. Germline-derived CDR1 and CDR2 are LGHNA and YSLEER. The CDR3 is 15 residues long. The CDR3 sequence is CASSSDRGAWETQYF. The CDR3 region has the DNA TGCGCCAGCAGTTCGGACAGGGGAGCATGGGAGACCCAGTACTTC.

This chain joins TRBV19 and TRBJ1-1; the D gene is possibly TRBD1 (5 bases). Germline V gene sequence: CDR1 LNHDA, CDR2 SQIVND (reference sequence). V was cut by 7 bases and J by 1 base, with 13 bases left in between. The CDR3 sequence is 14 residues long. The CDR3 nucleotides are TGTGCCAGTAACTGGAGGGACCCGAACACTGAAGCTTTCTTT. Translated: CASNWRDPNTEAFF.

The chain joins TRBV11-3 to TRBJ2-3; possible D gene TRBD2, 6 bases. The CDR3 spans 16 residues. With 1 base removed from V and 6 bases from J, the gap between germline ends came to 17 bases. The germline CDR1 and CDR2 sequences are SGHNT and YENEEA. CDR3 bases: TGTGCCAGCAGCTTAGTGCGGGGCGGGGTTACTGATACGCAGTATTTT. Its protein product is CASSLVRGGVTDTQYF.

For this clone: The junction departs from the called germline gene at one end, perhaps through a read error. The chain links TRBV29-1 to TRBJ2-5; possible D gene TRBD2, 7 bases. The CDR3 contains 13 residues. Germline V gives CDR1 SQVTM, CDR2 ANQGSEA. The CDR3 reads CSVPGGPQGTQYF. CDR3 DNA sequence: TGCAGCGTACCCGGGGGGCCCCAAGGGACCCAGTACTTC.

CDR3 coding DNA: TGTGCCAGCAGTCCACGTCCCAGCGGGGGAGTAGATACGCAGTATTTT. Encoded protein: CASSPRPSGGVDTQYF. The chain carries TRBV9 and TRBJ2-3; 8 nucleotides match TRBD2. Losses at the gene ends were 5 bases for V and 5 bases for J; bases not matched to a gene: 13. The CDR3 is 16 residues long. Germline V gives CDR1 SGDLS, CDR2 YYNGEE.

The CDR3 DNA follows: TGTGCCTGGGGCGGGACAGGGAATCACCAAGAGACCCAGTACTTC. Translated: CAWGGTGNHQETQYF. The chain links TRBV30 to TRBJ2-5; the match to TRBD1 covers 9 bases. The CDR3 has 15 amino acids. V lost 5 bases and J lost 0; bases outside the gene matches: 7. CDR1 is GTSNPN, CDR2 SVGIG, per germline (reference sequence).

This clone has only a few counts. The chain recombines TRBV4-1 with TRBJ1-2, with TRBD1 matching 7 bases. The V segment lost 0 bases and the J segment 6 bases; nucleotides outside the gene matches: 10. Germline lookup yields CDR1 MGHRA and CDR2 YSYEKL. The CDR3 covers 16 residues. CDR3 DNA: TGCGCCAGCAGCCAAGAGGCGAGGCAGGGGGTAGATGGCTACACCTTC. It specifies CASSQEARQGVDGYTF.

This clone was recorded only once. The CDR3 region is CASSSALGGDSTDTQYF. CDR3 in DNA: TGCGCCAGCAGCTCGGCCCTCGGGGGGGATAGCACAGATACGCAGTATTTT. This chain links TRBV5-1 with TRBJ2-3; 8 bases fit TRBD2. Per germline, CDR1 SGHRS and CDR2 YFSETQ. The V segment lost 3 bases and the J segment 0 bases; nucleotides outside the gene matches: 9. The CDR3 has 17 amino acids.

V is TRBV7-8 and J is TRBJ1-5; D is ambiguous. This CDR3 contains 15 residues. V was clipped by 4 bases and J by 5 bases, with 15 bases between them. Germline-derived CDR1 and CDR2 are SGHVS and FQNEAQ. As DNA, the CDR3 is TGTGCCAGCAGCTACCGGGGAAGTCCCGATCAGCCCCAGCATTTT. This codes for CASSYRGSPDQPQHF.

The J gene is TRBJ2-7, the V gene TRBV2; weak D call: TRBD1 (6 bases). CDR1 and CDR2 from the germline V gene are SNHLY and FYNNEI. The CDR3 has 14 residues. V dropped 6 bases and J dropped 0 bases, with 12 bases sitting between them. CDR3 sequence reads: CASSLTGPSYEQYF. CDR3 coding DNA: TGTGCCAGCAGCTTAACAGGGCCCTCCTACGAGCAGTACTTC. The full variable domain, with the rest looked up from reference TRBV2 and TRBJ2-7, is EPEVTQTPSHQVTQMGQEVILRCVPISNHLYFYWYRQILGQKVEFLVSFYNNEISEKSEIFDDQFSVERPDGSNFTLKIRSTKLEDSAMYFCASSLTGPSYEQYFGPGTRLTVT.

The chain uses TRBV9 and TRBJ2-7, with a possible D match to TRBD1 (7 bases). Germline lookup yields CDR1 SGDLS and CDR2 YYNGEE. The CDR3 contains 15 residues. V was clipped by 0 bases and J by 4 bases, with 14 bases between them. The CDR3 DNA is TGTGCCAGCAGCGTAGATCAGGGGGGCTCGTACGAGCAGTACTTC. Protein sequence: CASSVDQGGSYEQYF.

The chain carries TRBV25-1 and TRBJ2-5, with 9 positions matching TRBD1. V was clipped by 8 bases and J by 7 bases; unmatched bases: 11. CDR1 and CDR2 from the germline V gene are MGHDK and SYGVNS. The CDR3 loop spans 14 amino acids. As DNA, the CDR3 is TGTGCCAGCGCCGGACAGGGGTCCCAATGGACCCAGTACTTC. The encoded protein is CASAGQGSQWTQYF.

V is TRBV11-2 and J is TRBJ2-3; D is unclear. The V end lost 5 bases, the J end lost 0 bases, and 9 bases lay between the germline ends. The CDR3 has 14 amino acids. Germline CDR1 and CDR2: SGHAT and FQNNGV. Written as DNA, the CDR3 is TGTGCCAGCAGCCTCAGGATTAGCACAGATACGCAGTATTTT. Its protein is CASSLRISTDTQYF.

This chain joins TRBV6-5 and TRBJ1-5, with D possibly TRBD1 on 5 matching bases. The CDR3 sequence is 13 residues long. Trimming left V 8 bases short and J 3 bases short, with 11 bases between. CDR1 is MNHEY and CDR2 is SVGAGI in the germline V gene. CDR3 in DNA: TGTGCCAGCGGTAAGGGACTCAATCAGCCCCAGCATTTT. It specifies CASGKGLNQPQHF.

The chain links TRBV28 to TRBJ2-3; unclear D gene. The CDR3 spans 16 residues. Trimming pared 1 base from V and 0 bases from J, leaving 11 bases between. Germline loops: CDR1 MDHEN, CDR2 SYDVKM. DNA for the CDR3: TGTGCCAGCAGTTTATCAACGGTCTATAGCACAGATACGCAGTATTTT. Protein product: CASSLSTVYSTDTQYF.